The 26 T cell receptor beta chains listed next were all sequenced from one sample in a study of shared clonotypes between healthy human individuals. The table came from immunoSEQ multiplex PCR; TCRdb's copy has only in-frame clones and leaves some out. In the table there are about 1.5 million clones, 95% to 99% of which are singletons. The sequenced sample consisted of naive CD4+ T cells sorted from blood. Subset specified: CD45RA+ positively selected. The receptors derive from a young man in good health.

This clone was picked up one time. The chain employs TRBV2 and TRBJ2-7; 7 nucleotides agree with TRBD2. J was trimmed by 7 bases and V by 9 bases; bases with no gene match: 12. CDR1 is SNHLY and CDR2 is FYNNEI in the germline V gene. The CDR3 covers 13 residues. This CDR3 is CARRLTPGGEQYF. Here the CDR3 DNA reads TGTGCCAGAAGATTAACTCCCGGGGGGGAGCAGTACTTC.

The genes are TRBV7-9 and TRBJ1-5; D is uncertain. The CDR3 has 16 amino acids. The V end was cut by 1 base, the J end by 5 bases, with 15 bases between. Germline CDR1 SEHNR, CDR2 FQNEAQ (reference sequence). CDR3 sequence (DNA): TGTGCCAGCAGCTTAGGGCTGGGTCTGCGGGATCAGCCCCAGCATTTT. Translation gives CASSLGLGLRDQPQHF.

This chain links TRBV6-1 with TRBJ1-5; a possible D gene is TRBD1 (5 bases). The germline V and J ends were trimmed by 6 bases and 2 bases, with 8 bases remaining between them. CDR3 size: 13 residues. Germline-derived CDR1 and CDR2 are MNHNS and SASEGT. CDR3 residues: CASSQGGNQPQHF. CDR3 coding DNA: TGTGCCAGCAGCCAGGGTGGCAATCAGCCCCAGCATTTT.

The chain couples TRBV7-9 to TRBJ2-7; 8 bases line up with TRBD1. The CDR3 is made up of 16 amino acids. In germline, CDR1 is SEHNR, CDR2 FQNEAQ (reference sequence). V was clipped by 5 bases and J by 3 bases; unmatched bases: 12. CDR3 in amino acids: CASSTDRDRSLYEQYF. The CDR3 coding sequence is TGTGCCAGCAGCACAGACCGGGACAGGAGTCTCTACGAGCAGTACTTC.

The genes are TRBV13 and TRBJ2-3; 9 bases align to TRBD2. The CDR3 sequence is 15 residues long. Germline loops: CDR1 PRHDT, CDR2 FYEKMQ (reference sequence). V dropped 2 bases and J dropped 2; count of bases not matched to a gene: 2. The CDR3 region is CASSLLAGLTDTQYF. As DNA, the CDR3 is TGTGCCAGCAGCTTACTAGCGGGGCTCACAGATACGCAGTATTTT.

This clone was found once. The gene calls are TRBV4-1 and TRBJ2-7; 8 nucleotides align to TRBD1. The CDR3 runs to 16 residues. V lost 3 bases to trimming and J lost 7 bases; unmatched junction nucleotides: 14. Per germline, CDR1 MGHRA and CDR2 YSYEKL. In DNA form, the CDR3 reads TGCGCCAGCAGCCACAAGCCGGACAGGGACCTAGGGGAGCAGTACTTC. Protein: CASSHKPDRDLGEQYF.

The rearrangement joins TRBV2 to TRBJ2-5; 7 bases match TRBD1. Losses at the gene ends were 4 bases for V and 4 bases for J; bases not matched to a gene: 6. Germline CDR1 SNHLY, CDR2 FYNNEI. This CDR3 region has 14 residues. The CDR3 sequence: CASSVETGLETQYF. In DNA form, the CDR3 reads TGTGCCAGCAGTGTCGAGACAGGGCTAGAGACCCAGTACTTC.

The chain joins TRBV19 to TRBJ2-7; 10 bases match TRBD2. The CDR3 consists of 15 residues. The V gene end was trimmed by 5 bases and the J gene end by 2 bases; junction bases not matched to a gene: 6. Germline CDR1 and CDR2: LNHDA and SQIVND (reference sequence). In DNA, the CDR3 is TGTGCCAGTAGTCCCCGGAGCGGGAGGGCCTACGAGCAGTACTTC. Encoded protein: CASSPRSGRAYEQYF.

The CDR3, as DNA: TGTGCCAGCAGTTCCCACGGCAGCAATCAGCCCCAGCATTTT. This translates into CASSSHGSNQPQHF. V and J are TRBV27 and TRBJ1-5; no clear D. V was pared by 4 bases and J by 1 base, with 8 bases between. The CDR3 extends over 14 amino acids. In germline, CDR1 is MNHEY, CDR2 SMNVEV (reference sequence).

This chain's CDR3 is CASTFGKGANYGYTF. CDR3 DNA sequence: TGTGCCAGCACGTTCGGGAAGGGGGCAAACTATGGCTACACCTTC. The rearrangement links TRBV2 to TRBJ1-2, with TRBD1 matching 7 bases. The CDR3 has 15 amino acids. V lost 7 bases to trimming and J lost 2 bases; unmatched junction nucleotides: 10. Germline V gene sequence: CDR1 SNHLY, CDR2 FYNNEI.

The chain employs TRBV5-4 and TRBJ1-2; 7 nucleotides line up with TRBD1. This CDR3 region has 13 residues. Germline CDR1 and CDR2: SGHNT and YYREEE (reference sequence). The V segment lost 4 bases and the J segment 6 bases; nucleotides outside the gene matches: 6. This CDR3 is CASSRGGAHGYTF. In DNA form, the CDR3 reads TGTGCCAGCAGCCGAGGGGGCGCGCATGGCTACACCTTC.

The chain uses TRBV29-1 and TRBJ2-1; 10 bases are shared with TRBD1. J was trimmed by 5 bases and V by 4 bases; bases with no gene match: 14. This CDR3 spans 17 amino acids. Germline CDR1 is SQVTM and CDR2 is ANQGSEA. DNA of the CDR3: TGCAGCGTTGTAGGGGGATGGGCCGGGACAGGGGACAATGAGCAGTTCTTC. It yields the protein CSVVGGWAGTGDNEQFF.

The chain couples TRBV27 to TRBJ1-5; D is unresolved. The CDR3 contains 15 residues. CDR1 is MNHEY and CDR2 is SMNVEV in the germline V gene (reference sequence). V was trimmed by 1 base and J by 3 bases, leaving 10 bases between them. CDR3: CASSLLVGSNQPQHF. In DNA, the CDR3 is TGTGCCAGCAGTTTATTAGTAGGGTCCAATCAGCCCCAGCATTTT.

The CDR3 DNA is TGTGCCAGCAGCCCCCGCGGAAGGGATGGAAACACCATATATTTT. It codes for CASSPRGRDGNTIYF. The genes are TRBV9 and TRBJ1-3; no reliable D call. CDR3 length: 15 amino acids. Germline V gives CDR1 SGDLS, CDR2 YYNGEE. V shed 4 bases and J shed 3 bases, with 14 bases lying between them.

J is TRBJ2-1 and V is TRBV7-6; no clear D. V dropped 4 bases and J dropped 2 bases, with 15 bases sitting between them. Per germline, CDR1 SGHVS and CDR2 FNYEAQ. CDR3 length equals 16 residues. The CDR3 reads CASSSRSVGPYNEQFF. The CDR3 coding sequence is TGTGCCAGCAGCTCCCGATCGGTGGGCCCCTACAATGAGCAGTTCTTC.

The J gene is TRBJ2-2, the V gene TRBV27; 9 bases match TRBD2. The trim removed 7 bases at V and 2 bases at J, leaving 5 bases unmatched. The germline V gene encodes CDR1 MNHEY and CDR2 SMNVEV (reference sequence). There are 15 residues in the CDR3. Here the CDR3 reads CASTAGTSNTGELFF. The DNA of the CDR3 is TGTGCCAGCACCGCCGGGACTAGCAACACCGGGGAGCTGTTTTTT.

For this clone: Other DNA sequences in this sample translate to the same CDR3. The CDR3 sequence: CASSQEAGYEQYF. The CDR3 DNA sequence: TGCGCCAGCAGCCAAGAAGCCGGTTACGAGCAGTACTTC. The chain employs TRBV4-3 and TRBJ2-7; D remains unclear. This CDR3 has 13 amino acids. V lost 0 bases and J 4 bases, leaving 7 bases between the germline ends. The germline CDR1 and CDR2 sequences are LGHNA and YSLEER.

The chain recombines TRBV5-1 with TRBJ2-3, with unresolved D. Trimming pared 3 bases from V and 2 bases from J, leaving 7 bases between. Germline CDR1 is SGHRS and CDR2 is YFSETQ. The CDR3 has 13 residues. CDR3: CASSYLSTDTQYF. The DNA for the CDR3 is TGCGCCAGCAGCTACCTTTCCACAGATACGCAGTATTTT. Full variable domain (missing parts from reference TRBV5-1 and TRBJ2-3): KAGVTQTPRYLIKTRGQQVTLSCSPISGHRSVSWYQQTPGQGLQFLFEYFSETQRNKGNFPGRFSGRQFSNSRSEMNVSTLELGDSALYLCASSYLSTDTQYFGPGTRLTVL.

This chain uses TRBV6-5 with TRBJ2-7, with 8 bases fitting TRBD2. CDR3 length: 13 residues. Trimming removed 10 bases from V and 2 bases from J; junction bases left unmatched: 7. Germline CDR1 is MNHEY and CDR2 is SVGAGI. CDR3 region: CATLGTRPYEQYF. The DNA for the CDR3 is TGTGCCACACTGGGGACTAGGCCCTACGAGCAGTACTTC.

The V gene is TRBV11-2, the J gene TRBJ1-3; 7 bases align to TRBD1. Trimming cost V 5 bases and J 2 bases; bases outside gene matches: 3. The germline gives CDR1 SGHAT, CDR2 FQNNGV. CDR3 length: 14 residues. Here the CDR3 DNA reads TGTGCCAGCAGCCAGGACAGGACTGGAAACACCATATATTTT. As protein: CASSQDRTGNTIYF.

CDR3 sequence reads: CASKREGTGGSEAFF. The CDR3 nucleotides are TGTGCCAGTAAACGGGAGGGCACAGGAGGCTCTGAAGCTTTCTTT. The gene calls are TRBV19 and TRBJ1-1; TRBD1 is a possible D gene (5 bases). Germline assignment: CDR1 LNHDA and CDR2 SQIVND (reference sequence). V was clipped by 7 bases and J by 6 bases, with 21 bases between them. There are 15 residues in the CDR3.

The CDR3 DNA follows: TGTGCCAGCAGCACGGCGGGAGTAAGGGGCGAGCAGTACTTC. Its translation is CASSTAGVRGEQYF. The chain is built from TRBV7-8 and TRBJ2-7; 7 bases fit TRBD2. Trimming cost V 5 bases and J 6 bases; bases outside gene matches: 10. Per the germline V gene, CDR1 is SGHVS and CDR2 is FQNEAQ. CDR3 length: 14 residues.

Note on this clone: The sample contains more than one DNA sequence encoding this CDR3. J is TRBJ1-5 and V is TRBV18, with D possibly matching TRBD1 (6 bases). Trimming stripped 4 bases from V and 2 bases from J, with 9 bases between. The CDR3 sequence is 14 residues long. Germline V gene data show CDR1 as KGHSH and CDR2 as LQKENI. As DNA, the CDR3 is TGTGCCAGCTCACTTGCAGGGGGCAATCAGCCCCAGCATTTT. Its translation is CASSLAGGNQPQHF.

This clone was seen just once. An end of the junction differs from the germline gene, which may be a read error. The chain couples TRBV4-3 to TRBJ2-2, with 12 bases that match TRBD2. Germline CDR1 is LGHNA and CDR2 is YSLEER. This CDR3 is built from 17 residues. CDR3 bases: TGCGCCAGCAGACAAGATACCAGACTAGCGGGAGTAGTGGAGCTGTTTTTT. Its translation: CASRQDTRLAGVVELFF.

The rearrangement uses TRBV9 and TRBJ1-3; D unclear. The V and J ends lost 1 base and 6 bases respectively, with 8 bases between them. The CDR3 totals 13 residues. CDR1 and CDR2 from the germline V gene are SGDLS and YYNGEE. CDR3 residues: CASSVSPLNTIYF. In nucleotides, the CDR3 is TGTGCCAGCAGCGTAAGTCCCCTAAACACCATATATTTT.

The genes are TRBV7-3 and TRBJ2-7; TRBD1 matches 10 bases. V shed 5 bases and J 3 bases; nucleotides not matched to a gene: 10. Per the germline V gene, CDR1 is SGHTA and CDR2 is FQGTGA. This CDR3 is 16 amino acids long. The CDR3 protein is CASSPIGDRGFYEQYF. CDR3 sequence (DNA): TGTGCCAGCAGCCCCATAGGGGACAGGGGTTTCTACGAGCAGTACTTC. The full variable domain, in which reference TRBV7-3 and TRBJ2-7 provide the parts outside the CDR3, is GAGVSQTPSNKVTEKGKYVELRCDPISGHTALYWYRQSLGQGPEFLIYFQGTGAADDSGLPNDRFFAVRPEGSVSTLKIQRTERGDSAVYLCASSPIGDRGFYEQYFGPGTRLTVT.